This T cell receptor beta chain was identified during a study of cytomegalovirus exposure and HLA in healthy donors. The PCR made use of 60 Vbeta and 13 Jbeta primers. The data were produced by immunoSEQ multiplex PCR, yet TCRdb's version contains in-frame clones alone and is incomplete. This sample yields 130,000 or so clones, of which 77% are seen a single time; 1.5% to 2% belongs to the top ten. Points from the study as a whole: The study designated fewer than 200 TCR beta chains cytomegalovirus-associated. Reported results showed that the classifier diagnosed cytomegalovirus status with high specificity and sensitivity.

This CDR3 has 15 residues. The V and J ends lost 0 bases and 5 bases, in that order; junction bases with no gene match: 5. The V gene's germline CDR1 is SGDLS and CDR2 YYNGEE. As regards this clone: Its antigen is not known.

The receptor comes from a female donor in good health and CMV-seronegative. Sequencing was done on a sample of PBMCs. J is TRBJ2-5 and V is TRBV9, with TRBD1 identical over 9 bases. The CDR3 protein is CASSVGTGDGETQYF. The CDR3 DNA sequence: TGTGCCAGCAGCGTAGGGACAGGGGATGGTGAGACCCAGTACTTC.